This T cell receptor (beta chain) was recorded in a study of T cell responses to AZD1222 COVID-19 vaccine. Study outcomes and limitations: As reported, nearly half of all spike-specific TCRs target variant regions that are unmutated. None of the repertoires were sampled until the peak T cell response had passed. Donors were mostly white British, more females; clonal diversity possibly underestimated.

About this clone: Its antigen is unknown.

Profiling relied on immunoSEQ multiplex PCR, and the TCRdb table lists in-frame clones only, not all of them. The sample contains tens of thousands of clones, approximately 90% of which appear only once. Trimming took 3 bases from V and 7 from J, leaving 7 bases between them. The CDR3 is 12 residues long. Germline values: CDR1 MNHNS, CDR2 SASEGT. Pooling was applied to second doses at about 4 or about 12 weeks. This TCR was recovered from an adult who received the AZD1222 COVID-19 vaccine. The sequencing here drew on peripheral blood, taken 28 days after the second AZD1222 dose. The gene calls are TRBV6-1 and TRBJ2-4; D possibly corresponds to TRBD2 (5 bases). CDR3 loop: CASSDPGNIQYF. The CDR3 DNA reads TGTGCCAGCAGTGATCCGGGGAACATTCAGTACTTC.